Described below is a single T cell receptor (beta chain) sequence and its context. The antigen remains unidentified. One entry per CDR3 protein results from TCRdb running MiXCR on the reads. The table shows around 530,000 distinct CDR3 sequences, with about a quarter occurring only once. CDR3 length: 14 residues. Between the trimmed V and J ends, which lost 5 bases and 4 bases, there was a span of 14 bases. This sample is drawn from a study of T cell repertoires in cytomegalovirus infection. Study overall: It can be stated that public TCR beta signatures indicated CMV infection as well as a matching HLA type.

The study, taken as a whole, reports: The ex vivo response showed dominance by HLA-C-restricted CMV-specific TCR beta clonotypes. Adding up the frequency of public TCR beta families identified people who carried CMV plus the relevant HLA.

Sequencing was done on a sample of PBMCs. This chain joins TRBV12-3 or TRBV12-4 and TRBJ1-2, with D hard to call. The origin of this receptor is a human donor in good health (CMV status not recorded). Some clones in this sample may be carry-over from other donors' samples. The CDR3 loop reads CASSPGSLVYGYTF. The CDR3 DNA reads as TGTGCCAGCAGTCCAGGTTCCTTAGTCTATGGCTACACCTTC.